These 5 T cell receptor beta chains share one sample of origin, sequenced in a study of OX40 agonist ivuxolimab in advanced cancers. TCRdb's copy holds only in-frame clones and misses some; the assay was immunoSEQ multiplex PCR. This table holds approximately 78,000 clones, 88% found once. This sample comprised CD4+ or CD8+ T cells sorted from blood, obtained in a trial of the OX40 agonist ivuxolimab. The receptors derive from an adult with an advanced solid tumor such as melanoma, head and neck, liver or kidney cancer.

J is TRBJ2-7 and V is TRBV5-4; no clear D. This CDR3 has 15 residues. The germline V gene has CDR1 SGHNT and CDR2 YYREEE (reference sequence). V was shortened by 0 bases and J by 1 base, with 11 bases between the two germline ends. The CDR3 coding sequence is TGTGCCAGCAGCTTGGTGCAGGACCAATCCTACGAGCAGTACTTC. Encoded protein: CASSLVQDQSYEQYF.

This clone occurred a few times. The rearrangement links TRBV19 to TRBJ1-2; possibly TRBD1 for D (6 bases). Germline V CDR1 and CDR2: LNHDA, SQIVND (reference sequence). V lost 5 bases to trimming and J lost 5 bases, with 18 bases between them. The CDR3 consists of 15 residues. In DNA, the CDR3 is TGTGCCAGTAGTGAGTACAGGGAGGCAGGATATGGCTACACCTTC. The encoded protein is CASSEYREAGYGYTF.

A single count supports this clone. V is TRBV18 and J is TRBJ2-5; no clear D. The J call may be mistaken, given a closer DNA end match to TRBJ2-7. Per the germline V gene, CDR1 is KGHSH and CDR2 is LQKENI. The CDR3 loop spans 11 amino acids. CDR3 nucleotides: TGTGCCAGCTCACCAGAGTACGAGCAGTACTTC. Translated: CASSPEYEQYF.

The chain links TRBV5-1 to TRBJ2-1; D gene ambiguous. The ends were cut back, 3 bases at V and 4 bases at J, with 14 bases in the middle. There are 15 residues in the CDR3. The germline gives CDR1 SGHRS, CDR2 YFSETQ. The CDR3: CASSWVPGRYNEQFF. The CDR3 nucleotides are TGCGCCAGCAGCTGGGTCCCTGGCCGATACAATGAGCAGTTCTTC.

The CDR3 sequence: CASSRTGIDRATNEKLFF. The CDR3 bases are TGTGCCAGCTCACGAACTGGTATCGACAGGGCAACTAATGAAAAACTGTTTTTT. The chain couples TRBV18 to TRBJ1-4; TRBD1 agrees at 7 bases. The J segment lost 0 bases and the V segment lost 4 bases, leaving 11 bases of the junction unmatched. Germline V lookup: CDR1 KGHSH, CDR2 LQKENI. CDR3 length: 18 residues.